Shown below are 29 T cell receptor beta chains from a single sample sequenced in a study of cytomegalovirus exposure and HLA in healthy donors. PCR was performed using 60 Vbeta and 13 Jbeta primers. Only in-frame clones appear in the TCRdb table, and some are missing; sequencing was by immunoSEQ multiplex PCR. The sample consists of about 95,000 clones, about two thirds of them appearing once. The sequencing input was PBMCs. The receptor source for this set is a man aged 55 to 69 in good health and CMV-seronegative.

The chain has TRBV7-9 and TRBJ2-1; D is possibly TRBD1 (5 bases). Germline CDR1 and CDR2: SEHNR and FQNEAQ (reference sequence). Trimming took 1 base from V and 6 from J, leaving 16 bases between them. This CDR3 has 16 residues. Here the CDR3 reads CASSLESGAGFNEQFF. The CDR3 nucleotides are TGTGCCAGCAGCTTAGAATCCGGCGCAGGGTTCAATGAGCAGTTCTTC.

This clone was observed a handful of times. This chain connects TRBV10-2 to TRBJ1-5, with D possibly being TRBD1 (5 bases). In germline, CDR1 is WSHSY, CDR2 SAAADI. Trimming took off 2 bases at V and 6 bases at J, with 8 bases between the two ends. The length of the CDR3 is 13 residues. The CDR3 here is CASSEGHSQPQHF. DNA for the CDR3: TGCGCCAGCAGTGAGGGACATTCTCAGCCCCAGCATTTT.

This clone turned up a few times. This chain uses TRBV19 with TRBJ2-6; no clear D gene. V lost 4 bases and J 2 bases, leaving 18 bases between the germline ends. This CDR3 is built from 18 residues. The germline V gene encodes CDR1 LNHDA and CDR2 SQIVND (reference sequence). CDR3 in amino acids: CASSTSVVLLPGANVLTF. CDR3 DNA: TGTGCCAGTAGTACCTCCGTCGTTCTTCTACCTGGGGCCAACGTCCTGACTTTC.

The rearrangement uses TRBV27 and TRBJ2-2; 10 bases are shared with TRBD1. The CDR3 length is 15 residues. Germline V CDR1 and CDR2: MNHEY, SMNVEV (reference sequence). Losses at the gene ends were 6 bases for V and 6 bases for J; bases not matched to a gene: 7. CDR3 sequence (DNA): TGTGCCAGCAGCCGGGGGACAGGGGAAGCCGGGGAGCTGTTTTTT. This encodes CASSRGTGEAGELFF.

The CDR3 region is CASSRRLAGGYEQYF. CDR3 bases: TGTGCCAGCAGCCGAAGACTAGCGGGAGGTTACGAGCAGTACTTC. This chain connects TRBV5-6 to TRBJ2-7; TRBD2 matches at 13 bases. The CDR3 extends over 15 amino acids. V shed 4 bases and J 4 bases; nucleotides not matched to a gene: 5. Per germline, CDR1 SGHDT and CDR2 YYEEEE.

This rearrangement joins TRBV7-2 to TRBJ2-7; D is unclear. The CDR3 consists of 13 residues. V was clipped by 1 base and J by 6 bases, with 10 bases between them. The germline gives CDR1 SGHTA, CDR2 FQGNSA. The CDR3 sequence is CASSLDFFSEQYF. The CDR3, as DNA: TGTGCCAGCAGCTTAGACTTTTTCTCCGAGCAGTACTTC.

The rearrangement links TRBV10-1 to TRBJ1-5; possibly TRBD1 for D (6 bases). The length of the CDR3 is 16 residues. V was pared by 1 base and J by 1 base, with 11 bases between. Germline V CDR1 and CDR2: WNHNN, SYGVQD (reference sequence). CDR3 nucleotide sequence: TGCGCCAGCAGTGAGTGGACCCAGGGGAGCAATCAGCCCCAGCATTTT. This encodes CASSEWTQGSNQPQHF.

This chain connects TRBV5-1 to TRBJ2-2; the D gene is possibly TRBD1 (5 bases). The CDR3 runs to 14 residues. V was clipped by 4 bases and J by 8 bases, with 15 bases between them. Germline values: CDR1 SGHRS, CDR2 YFSETQ. This chain's CDR3 is CASSLQTAEGELFF. The CDR3 region has the DNA TGCGCCAGCAGCCTCCAGACAGCTGAAGGGGAGCTGTTTTTT.

This clone was seen only a few times. The V gene is TRBV7-9, the J gene TRBJ2-1; 13 bases are shared with TRBD2. Germline values: CDR1 SEHNR, CDR2 FQNEAQ (reference sequence). The CDR3 has 14 amino acids. The V gene end was trimmed by 11 bases and the J gene end by 9 bases; junction bases not matched to a gene: 10. The CDR3 bases are TGTGCCTCCACGGGACTAGCGGGAAAGGGTGAGCAGTTCTTC. It specifies CASTGLAGKGEQFF.

The chain carries TRBV5-5 and TRBJ1-1; a possible D gene is TRBD1 (6 bases). The V end was cut by 1 base, the J end by 6 bases, with 7 bases between. Germline V lookup: CDR1 SGHKS, CDR2 YYEKEE (reference sequence). This CDR3 is built from 12 residues. The chain's CDR3 is CASSLSGAEAFF. The CDR3 nucleotides read TGTGCCAGCAGCTTGTCAGGGGCTGAAGCTTTCTTT.

The gene calls are TRBV6-5 and TRBJ2-2, with a weak D call TRBD1 (6 bases). Germline-derived CDR1 and CDR2 are MNHEY and SVGAGI. V was pared by 0 bases and J by 6 bases, with 8 bases between. There are 14 residues in the CDR3. The CDR3 nucleotides read TGTGCCAGCAGTTACTCCGCAGGGGCCGGGGAGCTGTTTTTT. Its protein product is CASSYSAGAGELFF.

The chain has TRBV19 and TRBJ1-5; 8 bases are a match to TRBD1. Germline V gene sequence: CDR1 LNHDA, CDR2 SQIVND (reference sequence). J gave up 3 bases and V 8 bases, and 6 bases lay outside the gene matches. The CDR3 is made up of 14 amino acids. The CDR3 loop is CASAGQGTNQPQHF. The CDR3 DNA follows: TGTGCCAGTGCCGGACAGGGAACCAATCAGCCCCAGCATTTT. Together with reference TRBV19 and TRBJ1-5, the CDR3 gives the full variable domain: DGGITQSPKYLFRKEGQNVTLSCEQNLNHDAMYWYRQDPGQGLRLIYYSQIVNDFQKGDIAEGYSVSREKKESFPLTVTSAQKNPTAFYLCASAGQGTNQPQHFGDGTRLSIL.

This chain's CDR3 is CASRDLWGLAGDEQFF. As DNA, the CDR3 is TGTGCCAGCAGGGATTTGTGGGGACTAGCGGGAGATGAGCAGTTCTTC. The V gene is TRBV28, the J gene TRBJ2-1, with 14 bases identical to TRBD2. The ends lost 6 bases at V and 8 bases at J; junction bases unmatched: 9. The germline CDR1 and CDR2 sequences are MDHEN and SYDVKM. The CDR3 length is 16 residues.

The chain uses TRBV6-5 and TRBJ1-2; the D gene is possibly TRBD1 (6 bases). The CDR3 contains 14 residues. V gave up 2 bases and J gave up 4 bases, with 11 bases separating them. Germline-derived CDR1 and CDR2 are MNHEY and SVGAGI. The CDR3 region is CASSYQTGSYGYTF. The CDR3, as DNA: TGTGCCAGCAGTTACCAGACAGGAAGCTATGGCTACACCTTC.

V and J are TRBV6-1 and TRBJ2-7; D not certain. In germline, CDR1 is MNHNS, CDR2 SASEGT. Trimming pared 3 bases from V and 0 bases from J, leaving 9 bases between. The CDR3 extends over 14 amino acids. The CDR3 bases are TGTGCCAGCAGTGAGTCCCAAGCCTCCTACGAGCAGTACTTC. It yields the protein CASSESQASYEQYF.

V and J are TRBV29-1 and TRBJ1-4; TRBD1 matches 7 bases. This CDR3 has 14 residues. CDR1 SQVTM and CDR2 ANQGSEA come from the germline V gene. Germline trimming cut 7 bases from V and 2 bases from J; bases unmatched to any gene: 7. This CDR3 reads CSAIIGGTNEKLFF. CDR3 coding DNA: TGCAGCGCAATAATAGGGGGCACTAATGAAAAACTGTTTTTT.

The chain combines TRBV6-5 with TRBJ2-6; D not resolved. This CDR3 comprises 15 residues. The germline gives CDR1 MNHEY, CDR2 SVGAGI. Deletions cut 6 bases from V and 0 bases from J, with 9 bases between. In DNA form, the CDR3 reads TGTGCCAGCAGCTTAGACAACTCTGGGGCCAACGTCCTGACTTTC. Translating gives CASSLDNSGANVLTF.

The J gene is TRBJ1-5, the V gene TRBV28; weak D call: TRBD1 (5 bases). This CDR3 is built from 13 residues. Germline-derived CDR1 and CDR2 are MDHEN and SYDVKM. V lost 6 bases to trimming and J lost 4 bases, with 10 bases between them. The CDR3: CASSTGPNQPQHF. For the CDR3, the DNA is TGTGCCAGCAGCACAGGCCCGAATCAGCCCCAGCATTTT.

V is TRBV10-1 and J is TRBJ2-3; perhaps TRBD2 as D (5 bases). The CDR3 totals 14 residues. CDR1 and CDR2 (germline): WNHNN, SYGVQD (reference sequence). Trimming took 4 bases from V and 2 from J, leaving 10 bases between them. The CDR3 sequence: CASSVSEATDTQYF. CDR3 coding DNA: TGCGCCAGCAGTGTATCGGAGGCCACAGATACGCAGTATTTT.

This rearrangement joins TRBV5-6 to TRBJ2-3; maybe TRBD2 (6 bases). Trimming shortened V by 5 bases and J by 6 bases, and 10 bases separated the two germline ends. The CDR3 consists of 12 residues. Germline CDR1 reads SGHDT; CDR2 reads YYEEEE. The chain's CDR3 is CASSSGVDTQYF. The CDR3 region has the DNA TGTGCCAGCAGTTCGGGGGTGGATACGCAGTATTTT. The full variable domain, rest sourced from reference TRBV5-6 and TRBJ2-3, is DAGVTQSPTHLIKTRGQQVTLRCSPKSGHDTVSWYQQALGQGPQFIFQYYEEEERQRGNFPDRFSGHQFPNYSSELNVNALLLGDSALYLCASSSGVDTQYFGPGTRLTVL.

The CDR3: CASGNSREGLNEQFF. In nucleotides, the CDR3 is TGCGCCAGCGGCAATTCGCGGGAGGGCCTCAATGAGCAGTTCTTC. The chain joins TRBV5-1 to TRBJ2-1; 9 positions agree with TRBD2. The CDR3 has 15 residues. The germline CDR1 and CDR2 sequences are SGHRS and YFSETQ. The ends lost 7 bases at V and 6 bases at J; junction bases unmatched: 11.

The chain employs TRBV12-5 and TRBJ2-2; a weak D match, TRBD1 (5 bases). This CDR3 contains 13 residues. V lost 7 bases, J lost 7 bases, and 13 bases lay in between. Germline CDR1 and CDR2: LGHNT and FRNRAP. Here the CDR3 DNA reads TGTGCTAGTGCTTCAGGGCGGAACGGGGAGCTGTTTTTT. This gives the protein CASASGRNGELFF.

The V call is TRBV29-1, the J call TRBJ1-1, with a tentative D call TRBD1 (5 bases). CDR1 is SQVTM and CDR2 is ANQGSEA in the germline V gene. V was cut by 3 bases and J by 0 bases, with 11 bases left in between. The CDR3 loop spans 14 amino acids. CDR3 residues: CSVEIAGMNTEAFF. CDR3 in DNA: TGCAGCGTTGAGATCGCAGGGATGAACACTGAAGCTTTCTTT.

The chain joins TRBV11-2 to TRBJ2-5; D is uncertain. Germline CDR1 is SGHAT and CDR2 is FQNNGV. The V end was cut by 8 bases, the J end by 7 bases, with 14 bases between. The CDR3 contains 12 residues. CDR3 nucleotide sequence: TGTGCCAGCGACCCCTACACGGGGACCCAGTACTTC. Amino acid sequence: CASDPYTGTQYF. The full variable domain, with the rest looked up from reference TRBV11-2 and TRBJ2-5, is EAGVAQSPRYKIIEKRQSVAFWCNPISGHATLYWYQQILGQGPKLLIQFQNNGVVDDSQLPKDRFSAERLKGVDSTLKIQPAKLEDSAVYLCASDPYTGTQYFGPGTRLLVL.

J is TRBJ1-2 and V is TRBV30; D is uncertain. Looked up from germline, CDR1 is GTSNPN and CDR2 is SVGIG (reference sequence). The CDR3 consists of 12 residues. The V end was cut by 3 bases, the J end by 7 bases, with 12 bases between. CDR3 sequence: CAWRLYQFGYTF. CDR3 sequence (DNA): TGTGCCTGGAGACTATATCAGTTTGGCTACACCTTC. Together with reference TRBV30 and TRBJ1-2, the CDR3 gives the full variable domain: SQTIHQWPATLVQPVGSPLSLECTVEGTSNPNLYWYRQAAGRGLQLLFYSVGIGQISSEVPQNLSASRPQDRQFILSSKKLLLSDSGFYLCAWRLYQFGYTFGSGTRLTVV.

The J gene is TRBJ2-5, the V gene TRBV19; the match to TRBD2 covers 12 bases. The CDR3 length is 15 residues. V lost 4 bases and J lost 5; bases outside the gene matches: 5. Germline V lookup: CDR1 LNHDA, CDR2 SQIVND (reference sequence). Written as DNA, the CDR3 is TGTGCCAGTAGTACCCTAGCGGGAGGGCGGGAGACCCAGTACTTC. Its protein product is CASSTLAGGRETQYF.

The chain couples TRBV6-1 to TRBJ1-3; 9 bases agree with TRBD1. The CDR3 runs 15 residues. Germline CDR1 is MNHNS and CDR2 is SASEGT. V lost 9 bases to trimming and J lost 3 bases; unmatched junction nucleotides: 9. CDR3 sequence: CASKPGQGGGNTIYF. CDR3 in DNA: TGTGCCAGTAAACCGGGACAGGGTGGTGGAAACACCATATATTTT.

This clone was counted only a few times. The gene calls are TRBV29-1 and TRBJ2-1; 9 bases agree with TRBD1. Germline V gives CDR1 SQVTM, CDR2 ANQGSEA. V lost 5 bases and J lost 2; bases outside the gene matches: 7. The CDR3 consists of 15 residues. In DNA form, the CDR3 reads TGCAGCGTTACAAGACGGGACAGGGCCTACAATGAGCAGTTCTTC. Protein sequence: CSVTRRDRAYNEQFF.

This clone was counted a few times. For the CDR3, the DNA is TGTGCCAGTAGTTTTAGCACAGGGGAAGGAAGCTACACCTTC. Translation gives CASSFSTGEGSYTF. J is TRBJ1-2 and V is TRBV19; 7 bases match TRBD1. This CDR3 comprises 14 residues. The germline gives CDR1 LNHDA, CDR2 SQIVND (reference sequence). The J segment lost 9 bases and the V segment lost 5 bases, leaving 12 bases of the junction unmatched.